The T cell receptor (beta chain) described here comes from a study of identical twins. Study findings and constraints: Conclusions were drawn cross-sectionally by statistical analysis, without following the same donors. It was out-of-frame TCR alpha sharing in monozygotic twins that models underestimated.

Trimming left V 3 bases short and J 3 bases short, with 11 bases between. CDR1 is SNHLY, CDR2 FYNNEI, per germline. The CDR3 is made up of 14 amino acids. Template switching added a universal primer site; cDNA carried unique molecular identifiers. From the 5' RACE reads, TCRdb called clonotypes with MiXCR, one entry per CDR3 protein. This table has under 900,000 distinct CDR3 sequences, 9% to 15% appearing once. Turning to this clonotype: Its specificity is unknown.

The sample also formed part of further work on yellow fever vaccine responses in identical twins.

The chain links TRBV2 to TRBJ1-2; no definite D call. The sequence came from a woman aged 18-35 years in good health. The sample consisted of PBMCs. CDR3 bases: TGTGCCAGCAGTGAGGAATTAATAGACTATGGCTACACCTTC. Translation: CASSEELIDYGYTF.